Below are 23 T cell receptor beta chains sequenced from a single sample in a study of graft-versus-host responses after intestinal transplantation (dated by TCRdb to 2020 to 2023). Dithiothreitol, EDTA incubations and collagenase D digestion were used to isolate intraepithelial and lamina propria lymphocytes from graft specimens. Library method: the immunoSEQ multiplex PCR assay. This immuneACCESS table, as held by TCRdb, lists in-frame sequences with V and J called but not all clones. Of the missing ones, under half trace to an unresolved V gene in checked studies; the others have no known cause. For this sample there are 15,000 to 20,000 clones; around 83% appear just once. The top ten constitute 3% to 4% of the sample. Material: ileum tissue, obtained approximately 83 weeks after intestinal transplantation. The source is a human patient who received an intestinal transplant, so some T cells may come from the graft donor.

In this sample, this clone turned up once. The chain uses TRBV11-2 and TRBJ2-7; D is undetermined. This CDR3 is built from 14 residues. From germline, CDR1 is SGHAT and CDR2 FQNNGV. V was trimmed by 5 bases and J by 2 bases, leaving 13 bases between them. The CDR3 sequence is CASSPIQSPYEQYF. CDR3 DNA sequence: TGTGCCAGCAGCCCTATTCAGAGCCCCTACGAGCAGTACTTC.

J is TRBJ2-2 and V is TRBV7-3; D is undetermined. This CDR3 spans 14 amino acids. CDR1 is SGHTA, CDR2 FQGTGA, per germline. V lost 5 bases, J lost 2 bases, and 9 bases lay in between. This CDR3 reads CASSRGPNTGELFF. The CDR3 DNA follows: TGTGCCAGCAGCCGCGGTCCTAACACCGGGGAGCTGTTTTTT.

The chain couples TRBV5-6 to TRBJ2-7; D may be TRBD1 or TRBD2 (5 bases each). This CDR3 spans 13 amino acids. V shed 4 bases and J shed 2 bases, with 10 bases lying between them. CDR1 is SGHDT, CDR2 YYEEEE, per germline. CDR3 nucleotides: TGTGCCAGCAGCGGGACGCCGCCCTACGAGCAGTACTTC. Protein product: CASSGTPPYEQYF.

This clone was recorded once. The V and J genes are TRBV5-8 and TRBJ1-4, with TRBD1 matching over 9 bases. Germline trimming cut 4 bases from V and 0 bases from J; bases unmatched to any gene: 16. The CDR3 totals 20 residues. In germline, CDR1 is SGHTS, CDR2 YDEGEE. CDR3 nucleotides: TGTGCCAGCAGCCGAACTGTCCCGGGACAGGGCATTTCAACTAATGAAAAACTGTTTTTT. Translated: CASSRTVPGQGISTNEKLFF. The whole variable domain, remainder taken from reference TRBV5-8 and TRBJ1-4, is EAGVTQSPTHLIKTRGQQATLRCSPISGHTSVYWYQQALGLGLQFLLWYDEGEERNRGNFPPRFSGRQFPNYSSELNVNALELEDSALYLCASSRTVPGQGISTNEKLFFGSGTQLSVL.

The J gene is TRBJ2-5, the V gene TRBV7-6; TRBD1 aligns across 9 bases. The DNA end lines up better with TRBJ2-7; the J call may be wrong. This CDR3 contains 17 residues. Germline V gives CDR1 SGHVS, CDR2 FNYEAQ. CDR3 sequence (DNA): TGTGCCAGCAGCTTAGCTGGGTCGGGGACAGGGTACTACGAGCAGTACTTC. It yields the protein CASSLAGSGTGYYEQYF.

The chain joins TRBV7-7 to TRBJ2-5; 7 nucleotides agree with TRBD2. Per the germline V gene, CDR1 is SSHAT and CDR2 is FNYEAQ (reference sequence). The CDR3 has 15 amino acids. With 2 bases clipped from V and 4 bases from J, the junction kept 7 bases outside the gene matches. The CDR3 DNA is TGTGCCAGCAGCTTAATGGGGACTACCGGAGAGACCCAGTACTTC. Translating gives CASSLMGTTGETQYF.

The J gene is TRBJ2-2, the V gene TRBV7-9, with D perhaps assigned TRBD1 or TRBD2 (7 bases each). Trimming shortened V by 6 bases and J by 9 bases, and 20 bases separated the two germline ends. Germline loops: CDR1 SEHNR, CDR2 FQNEAQ (reference sequence). This CDR3 is 15 amino acids long. DNA for the CDR3: TGTGCCAGCAGTTGGACAGGCGGGAGTATCAGGGAGCTGTTTTTT. This codes for CASSWTGGSIRELFF. Combining the CDR3 with reference TRBV7-9 and TRBJ2-2 gives the whole variable domain DTGVSQNPRHKITKRGQNVTFRCDPISEHNRLYWYRQTLGQGPEFLTYFQNEAQLEKSRLLSDRFSAERPKGSFSTLEIQRTEQGDSAMYLCASSWTGGSIRELFFGEGSRLTVL.

J is TRBJ2-2 and V is TRBV28, with D possibly matching TRBD2 (5 bases). The CDR3 extends over 13 amino acids. Per the germline V gene, CDR1 is MDHEN and CDR2 is SYDVKM. V was shortened by 6 bases and J by 7 bases, with 12 bases between the two germline ends. The CDR3 DNA follows: TGTGCCAGCAGGTGGAGCGCGGGCGGGGAGCTGTTTTTT. Protein sequence: CASRWSAGGELFF.

V gene TRBV28 combines with J gene TRBJ1-5; D uncertain. This CDR3 is 14 amino acids long. CDR1 is MDHEN, CDR2 SYDVKM, per germline. V dropped 1 base and J dropped 4 bases, with 8 bases sitting between them. The CDR3 DNA reads as TGTGCCAGCAGTTTATCGCAGCTTAATCAGCCCCAGCATTTT. It encodes CASSLSQLNQPQHF.

The chain recombines TRBV7-2 with TRBJ1-2; 7 bases are a match to TRBD1. This CDR3 region has 13 residues. In germline, CDR1 is SGHTA, CDR2 FQGNSA. Germline trimming cut 5 bases from V and 4 bases from J; bases unmatched to any gene: 4. CDR3 in amino acids: CASSIYRGYGYTF. In DNA, the CDR3 is TGTGCCAGCAGCATTTACAGGGGCTATGGCTACACCTTC.

This chain uses TRBV6-4 with TRBJ1-4, with 9 bases lining up with TRBD1. Trimming took 4 bases from V and 5 from J; bases not matched to a gene: 5. In germline, CDR1 is MRHNA, CDR2 SNTAGT. This CDR3 has 15 residues. The CDR3 sequence is CASSAPGQGNEKLFF. The CDR3 DNA reads as TGTGCCAGCAGTGCGCCGGGACAGGGAAATGAAAAACTGTTTTTT.

The chain links TRBV4-1 to TRBJ2-7; 8 nucleotides match TRBD1. The CDR3 sequence is 13 residues long. The trim removed 8 bases at V and 4 bases at J, leaving 7 bases unmatched. The germline V gene encodes CDR1 MGHRA and CDR2 YSYEKL. CDR3 protein: CASAQTGEYEQYF. The CDR3 DNA reads as TGCGCCAGCGCCCAGACAGGGGAATACGAGCAGTACTTC.

This chain links TRBV7-9 with TRBJ1-1, with TRBD1 identical over 9 bases. V lost 2 bases and J lost 11; bases outside the gene matches: 12. This CDR3 spans 15 amino acids. Germline values: CDR1 SEHNR, CDR2 FQNEAQ (reference sequence). For the CDR3, the DNA is TGTGCCAGCAGCTTAATGGGGTCACGGGACAGGGACGCTTTCTTT. It yields the protein CASSLMGSRDRDAFF.

The rearrangement joins TRBV10-2 to TRBJ2-2; 9 bases are a match to TRBD1. The ends lost 2 bases at V and 6 bases at J; junction bases unmatched: 4. In germline, CDR1 is WSHSY, CDR2 SAAADI. The CDR3 length is 15 residues. The chain's CDR3 is CASSEPGQGAGELFF. Here the CDR3 DNA reads TGCGCCAGCAGTGAGCCGGGACAGGGCGCCGGGGAGCTGTTTTTT.

This clone has only one observation. The chain recombines TRBV12-5 with TRBJ2-5; D uncertain. This CDR3 is built from 13 residues. CDR1 and CDR2 (germline): LGHNT, FRNRAP. The V end lost 0 bases, the J end lost 5 bases, and 7 bases lay between the germline ends. In DNA, the CDR3 is TGTGCTAGTGGTTTGGTAAGGTGGGAGACCCAGTACTTC. It encodes CASGLVRWETQYF.

The chain carries TRBV10-3 and TRBJ1-1; maybe TRBD1 (5 bases). Trimming took off 6 bases at V and 8 bases at J, with 10 bases between the two ends. This CDR3 is 11 amino acids long. Germline CDR1 ENHRY, CDR2 SYGVKD. CDR3 sequence: CAIRQDAEAFF. The CDR3 DNA is TGTGCCATCAGACAGGACGCCGAAGCTTTCTTT.

The CDR3 spells CASSKRTSPDTQYF. As DNA, the CDR3 is TGTGCCAGCAGTAAAAGGACTAGCCCAGATACGCAGTATTTT. V gene TRBV6-1 combines with J gene TRBJ2-3, with 8 bases lining up with TRBD2. CDR3 length equals 14 residues. Germline V lookup: CDR1 MNHNS, CDR2 SASEGT. Trimming cost V 5 bases and J 4 bases; bases outside gene matches: 5.

The chain couples TRBV6-1 to TRBJ1-2; D remains unclear. The CDR3 consists of 12 residues. The V and J ends lost 7 bases and 7 bases respectively, with 13 bases between them. Germline V gene sequence: CDR1 MNHNS, CDR2 SASEGT. CDR3 in amino acids: CASIKGLAGYTF. CDR3 DNA: TGTGCCAGCATCAAGGGATTGGCTGGCTACACCTTC.

The V and J genes are TRBV10-1 and TRBJ2-1, with TRBD2 matching over 11 bases. Germline-derived CDR1 and CDR2 are WNHNN and SYGVQD (reference sequence). V shed 5 bases and J 4 bases; nucleotides not matched to a gene: 7. This CDR3 region has 16 residues. The CDR3 DNA follows: TGCGCCAGCAGTCCGAATAGCGGGGGGGAATACAATGAGCAGTTCTTC. The encoded protein is CASSPNSGGEYNEQFF.

This clone was counted a single time. The rearrangement links TRBV19 to TRBJ1-5; TRBD1 agrees at 7 bases. Trimming cost V 6 bases and J 4 bases; bases outside gene matches: 3. Per germline, CDR1 LNHDA and CDR2 SQIVND (reference sequence). CDR3 size: 13 residues. CDR3: CASRQQGNQPQHF. In DNA form, the CDR3 reads TGTGCCAGTAGACAACAGGGGAATCAGCCCCAGCATTTT.

The CDR3 sequence is CASRGGQGGSYEQYF. The CDR3 DNA reads TGTGCCAGTAGAGGAGGTCAGGGGGGCTCCTACGAGCAGTACTTC. The chain combines TRBV19 with TRBJ2-5, with a weak D call TRBD1 (7 bases). The DNA end is more similar to TRBJ2-7, so the J call may be wrong. Germline CDR1 and CDR2: LNHDA and SQIVND (reference sequence). This CDR3 region has 15 residues.

The rearrangement links TRBV28 to TRBJ2-1; 8 bases are shared with TRBD1. With 6 bases clipped from V and 3 bases from J, the junction kept 7 bases outside the gene matches. Per germline, CDR1 MDHEN and CDR2 SYDVKM. The CDR3 covers 15 residues. CDR3 in amino acids: CASSIGTGLYNEQFF. CDR3 sequence (DNA): TGTGCCAGCAGCATCGGGACAGGACTCTACAATGAGCAGTTCTTC.

DNA of the CDR3: TGTGCCAGCAGTGCAGGGGGCAGGAACACTGAAGCTTTCTTT. As protein: CASSAGGRNTEAFF. The J gene is TRBJ1-1, the V gene TRBV6-1; 8 nucleotides agree with TRBD1. The trim removed 4 bases at V and 1 base at J, leaving 2 bases unmatched. There are 14 residues in the CDR3. Germline values: CDR1 MNHNS, CDR2 SASEGT.